This passage covers 2 T cell receptor beta chains from one sample sequenced in a study of human T cells and chemical hapten exposure. TCRdb fed the RACE reads into MiXCR, producing one record per CDR3 protein. In the table there are under 400,000 distinct CDR3 sequences, 4% to 6% of which are singletons. Sample time point: pre-sensitization, week 0. Treatment in this sample: therapeutic diphenylcyclopropenone sensitization with weekly scalp DPC. The sequencing here drew on whole blood, taken in connection with sensitization to the hapten diphenylcyclopropenone (DPC). The receptors were sampled from a woman in her forties or fifties with alopecia areata. Some clones in this sample may be carry-over from other donors' samples.

Many counts were recorded for this clonotype. This chain connects TRBV6-2 or TRBV6-3 to TRBJ2-3; 8 bases line up with TRBD2. The CDR3 is 17 residues long. The V gene end was trimmed by 4 bases and the J gene end by 2 bases; junction bases not matched to a gene: 11. CDR1 and CDR2 (germline): MNHEY, SVGEGT. Here the CDR3 DNA reads TGTGCCAGCAGTTGGGGGACTAGTGCTTCCAACACAGATACGCAGTATTTT. Translated, it gives CASSWGTSASNTDTQYF.

The table lists this clonotype with many counts. The chain couples TRBV6-5 to TRBJ2-2, with 7 bases matching TRBD2. The CDR3 runs 14 residues. J was trimmed by 5 bases and V by 4 bases; bases with no gene match: 4. CDR1 is MNHEY and CDR2 is SVGAGI in the germline V gene. For the CDR3, the DNA is TGTGCCAGCAGTTTCGCGGGAGCGACCGGGGAGCTGTTTTTT. Translation gives CASSFAGATGELFF.